These T cell receptor beta chains were read from a single sample in a study of blood T cell repertoires in COVID-19. Using immunoSEQ multiplex PCR, the repertoire was profiled, and TCRdb retains in-frame clones only, with some absent. This sample has 110,000 or so clones, with about three quarters found just once. Specimen: peripheral blood. The source of these receptors is a man aged 70 or older with acute or convalescent COVID-19. The CDR3 runs from the conserved cysteine through the conserved F or W. A D gene is named only where the DNA matches it firmly. Only part of the rows carry a size: once, few, many, or a class if the clone is expanded.

j_call: TRBJ2-5
clone_size: -
d_call: TRBD1
v_call: TRBV18
cdr3_nt: TGTGCCAGCTCACTCGCAGGGGGCGCGGGGGAGACCCAGTACTTC
cdr3_aa: CASSLAGGAGETQYF

j_call: TRBJ2-7
clone_size: -
d_call: -
v_call: TRBV7-8
cdr3_nt: TGTGCCAGCAGCCTAGCCATGGCACCCGAGCAGTACTTC
cdr3_aa: CASSLAMAPEQYF

j_call: TRBJ1-2
clone_size: -
d_call: -
v_call: TRBV2
cdr3_nt: TGTGCCAGCAGTGAGGGGGGCTATGGCTACACCTTC
cdr3_aa: CASSEGGYGYTF

j_call: TRBJ1-3
clone_size: -
d_call: -
v_call: TRBV19
cdr3_nt: TGTGCCAGTAGTATGAACGGACAGTTAACTGGAAACACCATATATTTT
cdr3_aa: CASSMNGQLTGNTIYF

j_call: TRBJ2-3
clone_size: -
d_call: -
v_call: TRBV3-1/TRBV3-2
cdr3_nt: TGTGCCAGCAGCCAAGATCGGGGGCGAAATCCGGGGGGAGATACGCAGTATTTT
cdr3_aa: CASSQDRGRNPGGDTQYF

j_call: TRBJ1-1
clone_size: -
d_call: -
v_call: TRBV2
cdr3_nt: TGTGCCAGCAGTGGGGTTCGGGGTCTGAACACTGAAGCTTTCTTT
cdr3_aa: CASSGVRGLNTEAFF

j_call: TRBJ1-6
clone_size: -
d_call: TRBD1
v_call: TRBV2
cdr3_nt: TGTGCCAGCTGCCGGGACAGGGGGAGAAATTCACCCCTCCACTTT
cdr3_aa: CASCRDRGRNSPLHF

j_call: TRBJ2-7
clone_size: -
d_call: TRBD2
v_call: TRBV11-2
cdr3_nt: TGTGCCAGCAGCTCCCAGCGGGGGTTCTCCTACGAGCAGTACTTC
cdr3_aa: CASSSQRGFSYEQYF

j_call: TRBJ2-5
clone_size: once
d_call: -
v_call: TRBV9
cdr3_nt: TGTGCCAGCAGCGCCCCCGGGGGGCGGGAGTTCGAGACCCAGTACTTC
cdr3_aa: CASSAPGGREFETQYF

j_call: TRBJ2-7
clone_size: -
d_call: -
v_call: TRBV20-1
cdr3_nt: TGCAGTGCAGCTGGGGGCGGCGAGCAGTACTTC
cdr3_aa: CSAAGGGEQYF

j_call: TRBJ2-3
clone_size: -
d_call: TRBD1
v_call: TRBV4-3
cdr3_nt: TGCGCCAGCAGCCAAAGGACAGGGCCAGATACGCAGTATTTT
cdr3_aa: CASSQRTGPDTQYF

j_call: TRBJ1-6
clone_size: -
d_call: -
v_call: TRBV30
cdr3_nt: TGTGCCTGGAGTGTTGATTCAGTTTCACCCCTCCACTTT
cdr3_aa: CAWSVDSVSPLHF

j_call: TRBJ1-5
clone_size: -
d_call: -
v_call: TRBV6-4
cdr3_nt: TGTGCCAGCAGTGTTACGGGCAATCAGCCCCAGCATTTT
cdr3_aa: CASSVTGNQPQHF

j_call: TRBJ1-4
clone_size: -
d_call: TRBD1
v_call: TRBV6-5
cdr3_nt: TGTGCCAGCAGTCGGGACAGGGGGAGGGAAAAACTGTTTTTT
cdr3_aa: CASSRDRGREKLFF